This TCR beta chain appears in the sequencing data of a study of control samples from healthy donors and cancer patients. Assay: immunoSEQ multiplex PCR; the TCRdb copy retains only in-frame clones and omits some. The sample holds 100,000 to 150,000 clones; around 93% are singletons and the top ten take approximately 9%. This clone was detected only once. The sequence was obtained from a man younger than 30 in good health. Material: blood.

CDR3 in amino acids: CASSFGGDLSGPQHF. CDR3 bases: TGTGCCAGCAGCTTCGGGGGAGATCTATCAGGCCCCCAGCATTTT. The chain couples TRBV5-6 to TRBJ1-5, with a tentative D call TRBD1 (5 bases). V was cut by 2 bases and J by 10 bases, with 19 bases left in between. The CDR3 runs 15 residues. The germline CDR1 and CDR2 sequences are SGHDT and YYEEEE.